This T cell receptor beta chain was found in a study of cytomegalovirus exposure and HLA in healthy donors. Study-level points and caveats: CMV antigen specificity was confirmed in vitro for a few CMV-associated chains. Published work reported that the classifier diagnosed cytomegalovirus status with high specificity and sensitivity.

With respect to this clone: Its antigen is undetermined.

The approximately 120-subject validation cohort, separate from the approximately 660-subject first cohort, included the donors. Assay used: immunoSEQ multiplex PCR; TCRdb lists only in-frame clones, some missing. The sample lists some 90,000 clones; about 90% were seen once. CDR1 MNHEY and CDR2 SVGAGI come from the germline V gene. V lost 0 bases to trimming and J lost 4 bases; unmatched junction nucleotides: 5. The CDR3 has 16 residues. The sample comprised PBMCs. The V gene is TRBV6-5, the J gene TRBJ2-7, with 11 bases that match TRBD2. This TCR came from a man between 18 and 29 years old in good health and CMV-seropositive. The DNA for the CDR3 is TGTGCCAGCAGTTACTCGGGGCTAGCGGGGGGATACGAGCAGTACTTC. It is translated as CASSYSGLAGGYEQYF.